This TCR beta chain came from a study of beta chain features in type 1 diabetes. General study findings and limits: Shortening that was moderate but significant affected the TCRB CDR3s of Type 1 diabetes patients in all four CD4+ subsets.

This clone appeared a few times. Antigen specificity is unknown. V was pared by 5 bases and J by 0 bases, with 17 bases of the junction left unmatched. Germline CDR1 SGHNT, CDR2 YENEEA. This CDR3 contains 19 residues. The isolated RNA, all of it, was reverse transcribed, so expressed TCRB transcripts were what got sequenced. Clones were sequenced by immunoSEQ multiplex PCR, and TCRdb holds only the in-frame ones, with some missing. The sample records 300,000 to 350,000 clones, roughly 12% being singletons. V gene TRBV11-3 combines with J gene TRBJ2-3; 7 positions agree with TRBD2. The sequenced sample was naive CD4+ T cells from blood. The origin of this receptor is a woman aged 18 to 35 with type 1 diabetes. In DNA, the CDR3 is TGTGCCAGCAGCCTCCGGGGTCCTAGCGGATACTCTAGCACAGATACGCAGTATTTT. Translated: CASSLRGPSGYSSTDTQYF.